This T cell receptor (beta chain) came from a study of read filtering for tumor transcriptome and immune sequencing. Across the whole study: Patients were 17 male and 13 to 15 female, mean age roughly 70 years, range about 40 to 85.

V lost 1 base and J lost 0; bases outside the gene matches: 3. The CDR3 loop spans 15 amino acids. Per the germline V gene, CDR1 is SGHKS and CDR2 is YYEKEE (reference sequence). Many counts were recorded for this clonotype. From 400 to 450 ng of RNA, a library with molecular barcoded alpha/delta and beta/gamma adaptors was made. TCRdb analysed the reads with MiXCR anew, one entry per CDR3 protein. The sample gives tens of thousands of distinct CDR3 sequences, less than 20% of which show up once; approximately 38% is in the top ten. The chain uses TRBV5-5 and TRBJ2-7; the match to TRBD1 covers 8 bases. This receptor was taken from a donor aged 40 or older with multiple myeloma. The sequenced sample consisted of a population of CD138-negative cells sorted from bone marrow. CDR3 in amino acids: CASSLWDRSSYEQYF. In nucleotides, the CDR3 is TGTGCCAGCAGCTTGTGGGACAGGAGCTCCTACGAGCAGTACTTC.